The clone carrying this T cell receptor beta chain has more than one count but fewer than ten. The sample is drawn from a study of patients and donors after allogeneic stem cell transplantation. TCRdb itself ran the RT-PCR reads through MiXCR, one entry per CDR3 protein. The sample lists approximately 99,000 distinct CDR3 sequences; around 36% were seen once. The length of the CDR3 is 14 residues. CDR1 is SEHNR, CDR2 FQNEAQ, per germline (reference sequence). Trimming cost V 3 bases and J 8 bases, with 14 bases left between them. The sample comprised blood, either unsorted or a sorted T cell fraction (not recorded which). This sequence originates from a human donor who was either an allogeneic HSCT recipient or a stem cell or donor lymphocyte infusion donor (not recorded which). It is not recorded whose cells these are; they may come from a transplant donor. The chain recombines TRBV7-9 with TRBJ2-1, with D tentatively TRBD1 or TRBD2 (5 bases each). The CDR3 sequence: CASSLGLGSDEQFF. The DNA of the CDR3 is TGTGCCAGCAGCTTGGGGCTTGGTAGCGATGAGCAGTTCTTC.